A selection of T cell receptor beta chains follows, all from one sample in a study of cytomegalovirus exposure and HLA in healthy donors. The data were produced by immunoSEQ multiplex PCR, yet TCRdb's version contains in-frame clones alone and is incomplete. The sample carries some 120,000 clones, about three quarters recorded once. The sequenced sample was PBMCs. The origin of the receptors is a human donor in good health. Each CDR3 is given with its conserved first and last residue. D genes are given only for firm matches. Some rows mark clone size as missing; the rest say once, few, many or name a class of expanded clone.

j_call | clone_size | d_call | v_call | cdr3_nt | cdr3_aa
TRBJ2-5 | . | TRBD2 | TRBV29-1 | TGCAGCGTGGCGGGACTACCCCAAGAGACCCAGTACTTC | CSVAGLPQETQYF
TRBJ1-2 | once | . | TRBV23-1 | TGCGCCACCCTATCCGAGACTGAGCCGGCCCCGCATAGCTACACCTTC | CATLSETEPAPHSYTF
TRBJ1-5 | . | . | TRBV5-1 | TGCGCCAGCAGCGCAGATGACGGGGTCAGCAATCAGCCCCAGCATTTT | CASSADDGVSNQPQHF
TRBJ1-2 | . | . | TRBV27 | TGTGCCAGCAGTTGGGGGGCAGGGAGGGATGGCTACACCTTC | CASSWGAGRDGYTF
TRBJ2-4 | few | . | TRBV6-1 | TGTGCCAGCAGTCACGGCATTCAGTACTTC | CASSHGIQYF
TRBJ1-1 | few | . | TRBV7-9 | TGTGCCAGCACCACGACATGGGACACTGAAGCTTTCTTT | CASTTTWDTEAFF
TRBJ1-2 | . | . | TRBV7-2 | TGTGCCAGCGGAAAAGGCGGATCGGCCTCTGGCTACACCTTC | CASGKGGSASGYTF
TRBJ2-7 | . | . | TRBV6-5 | TGTGCCAGCAGTTACTCGAAGTACTCCTACGAGCAGTACTTC | CASSYSKYSYEQYF
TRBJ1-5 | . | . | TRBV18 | TGTGCCAGCTCACCAGGGCAGTATAGCAATCAGCCCCAGCATTTT | CASSPGQYSNQPQHF
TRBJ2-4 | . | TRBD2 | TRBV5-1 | TGCGCCAGCAGCGAGACGGGGCTAGCGGCTCTAGCCAAAAACATTCAGTACTTC | CASSETGLAALAKNIQYF
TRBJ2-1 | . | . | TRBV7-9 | TGTTCCAGCAGCCTGACAGACCATGAGCAGTTCTTC | CSSSLTDHEQFF
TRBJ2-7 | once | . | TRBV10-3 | TGTGCCATCAGACAAGGCGGCCCCTCCGAGCAGTACTTC | CAIRQGGPSEQYF
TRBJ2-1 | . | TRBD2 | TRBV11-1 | TGTGCCAGCACAGGACTAGCGGGGGGCCGGAGCTCCTACAATGAGCAGTTCTTC | CASTGLAGGRSSYNEQFF
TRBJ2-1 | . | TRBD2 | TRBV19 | TGTGCCAGTAGTATAGATCTGGGACTAGCACTCAATGAGCAGTTCTTC | CASSIDLGLALNEQFF